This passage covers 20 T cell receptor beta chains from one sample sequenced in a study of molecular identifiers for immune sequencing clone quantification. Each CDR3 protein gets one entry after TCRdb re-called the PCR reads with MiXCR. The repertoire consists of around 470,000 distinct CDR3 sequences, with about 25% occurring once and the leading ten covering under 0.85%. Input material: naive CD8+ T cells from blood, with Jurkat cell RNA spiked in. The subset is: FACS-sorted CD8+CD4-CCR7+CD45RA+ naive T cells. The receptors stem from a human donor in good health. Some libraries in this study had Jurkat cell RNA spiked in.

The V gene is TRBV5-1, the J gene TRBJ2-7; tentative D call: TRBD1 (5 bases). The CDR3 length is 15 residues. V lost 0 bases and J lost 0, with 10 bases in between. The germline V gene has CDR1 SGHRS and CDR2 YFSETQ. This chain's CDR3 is CASSLADSPSYEQYF. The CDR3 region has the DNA TGCGCCAGCAGCTTGGCCGACAGTCCCTCCTACGAGCAGTACTTC.

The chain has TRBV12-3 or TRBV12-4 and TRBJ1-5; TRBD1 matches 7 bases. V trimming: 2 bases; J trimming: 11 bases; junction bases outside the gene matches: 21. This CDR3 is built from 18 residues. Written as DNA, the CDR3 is TGTGCCAGCAGTTTATCCCTGAGGGCCCACGACAGGGTATCGTCCCAGCATTTT. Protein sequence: CASSLSLRAHDRVSSQHF.

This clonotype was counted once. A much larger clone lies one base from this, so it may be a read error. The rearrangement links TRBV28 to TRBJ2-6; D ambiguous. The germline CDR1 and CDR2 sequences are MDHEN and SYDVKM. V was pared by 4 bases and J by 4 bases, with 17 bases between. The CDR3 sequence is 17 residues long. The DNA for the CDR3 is TGTGCCAGCAGTTCGCGACATGTGGGGTTCGGGGCCAACGTCCTGACTTTC. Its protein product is CASSSRHVGFGANVLTF.

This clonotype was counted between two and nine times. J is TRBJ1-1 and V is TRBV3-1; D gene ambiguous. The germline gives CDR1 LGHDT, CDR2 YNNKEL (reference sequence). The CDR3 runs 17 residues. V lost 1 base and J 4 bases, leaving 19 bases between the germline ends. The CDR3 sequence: CASSQGIISLLGTEAFF. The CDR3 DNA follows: TGTGCCAGCAGCCAAGGTATAATTAGTTTGCTGGGCACTGAAGCTTTCTTT.

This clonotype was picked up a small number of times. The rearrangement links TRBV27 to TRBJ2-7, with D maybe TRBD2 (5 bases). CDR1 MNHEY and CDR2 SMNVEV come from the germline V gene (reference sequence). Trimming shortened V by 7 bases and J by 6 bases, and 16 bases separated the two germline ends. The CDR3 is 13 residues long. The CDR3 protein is CASKDLPSSEQYF. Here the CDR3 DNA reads TGTGCCAGCAAGGACTTGCCCTCGTCCGAGCAGTACTTC.

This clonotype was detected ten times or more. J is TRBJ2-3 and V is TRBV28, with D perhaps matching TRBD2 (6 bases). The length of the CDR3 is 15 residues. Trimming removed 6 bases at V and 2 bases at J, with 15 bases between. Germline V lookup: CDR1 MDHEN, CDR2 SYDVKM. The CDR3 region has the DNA TGTGCCAGCAGCCGAAGGGACTTACACACAGATACGCAGTATTTT. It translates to CASSRRDLHTDTQYF.

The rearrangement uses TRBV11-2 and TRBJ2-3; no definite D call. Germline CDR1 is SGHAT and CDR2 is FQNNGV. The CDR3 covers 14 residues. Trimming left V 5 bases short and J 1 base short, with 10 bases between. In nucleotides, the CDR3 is TGTGCCAGCAGCATCCGGTTTGGCACAGATACGCAGTATTTT. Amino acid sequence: CASSIRFGTDTQYF.

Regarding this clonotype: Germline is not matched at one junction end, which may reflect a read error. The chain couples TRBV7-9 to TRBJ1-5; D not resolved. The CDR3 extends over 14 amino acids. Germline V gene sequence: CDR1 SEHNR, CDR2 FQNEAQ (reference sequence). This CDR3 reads CAGSQSDSNQPQHF. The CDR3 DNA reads TGTGCCGGCAGCCAAAGCGACAGCAATCAGCCCCAGCATTTT.

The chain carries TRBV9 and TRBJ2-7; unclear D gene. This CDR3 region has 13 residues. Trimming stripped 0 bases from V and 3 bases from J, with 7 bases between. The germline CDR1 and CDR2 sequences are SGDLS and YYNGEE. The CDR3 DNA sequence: TGTGCCAGCAGCGTAGCGGTAAACTACGAGCAGTACTTC. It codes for CASSVAVNYEQYF.

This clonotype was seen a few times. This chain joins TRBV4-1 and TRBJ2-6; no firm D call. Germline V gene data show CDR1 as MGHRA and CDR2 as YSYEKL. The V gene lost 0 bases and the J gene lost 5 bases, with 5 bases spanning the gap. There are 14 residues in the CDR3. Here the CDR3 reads CASSQDSWANVLTF. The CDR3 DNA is TGCGCCAGCAGCCAAGATAGTTGGGCCAACGTCCTGACTTTC.

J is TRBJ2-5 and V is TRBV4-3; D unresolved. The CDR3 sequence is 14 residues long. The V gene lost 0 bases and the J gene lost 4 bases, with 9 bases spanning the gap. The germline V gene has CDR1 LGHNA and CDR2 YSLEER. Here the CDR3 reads CASSQDHLGETQYF. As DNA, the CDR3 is TGCGCCAGCAGCCAAGACCATCTAGGAGAGACCCAGTACTTC.

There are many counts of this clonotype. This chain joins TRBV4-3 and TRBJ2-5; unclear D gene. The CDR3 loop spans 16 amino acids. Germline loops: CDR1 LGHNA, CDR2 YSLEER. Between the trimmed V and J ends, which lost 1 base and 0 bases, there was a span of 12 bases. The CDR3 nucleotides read TGCGCCAGCAGCCAAGGCTTTGACCGTTACCAAGAGACCCAGTACTTC. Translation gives CASSQGFDRYQETQYF.

The CDR3 loop is CASSQDHSGQGYGYTF. CDR3 bases: TGCGCCAGCAGCCAAGATCATTCGGGACAGGGCTATGGCTACACCTTC. The gene calls are TRBV4-3 and TRBJ1-2; 9 bases agree with TRBD1. The CDR3 spans 16 residues. Germline V gives CDR1 LGHNA, CDR2 YSLEER. The J segment lost 4 bases and the V segment lost 0 bases, leaving 6 bases of the junction unmatched.

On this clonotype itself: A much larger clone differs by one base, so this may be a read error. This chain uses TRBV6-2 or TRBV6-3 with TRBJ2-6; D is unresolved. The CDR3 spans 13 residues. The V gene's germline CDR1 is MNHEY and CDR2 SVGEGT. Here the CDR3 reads CASSFTGVNVLTF. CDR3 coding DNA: TGTGCCAGCAGTTTTACTGGGGTCAACGTCCTGACTTTC.

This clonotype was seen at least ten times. CDR3 bases: TGTGCCAGCAGCCAACCGAATCGCAGATTATGGATGTACGGCACAGATACGCAGTATTTT. Encoded protein: CASSQPNRRLWMYGTDTQYF. This rearrangement joins TRBV5-6 to TRBJ2-3; D gene uncertain. This CDR3 is built from 20 residues. Germline V gives CDR1 SGHDT, CDR2 YYEEEE. Trimming shortened V by 4 bases and J by 1 base, and 28 bases separated the two germline ends.

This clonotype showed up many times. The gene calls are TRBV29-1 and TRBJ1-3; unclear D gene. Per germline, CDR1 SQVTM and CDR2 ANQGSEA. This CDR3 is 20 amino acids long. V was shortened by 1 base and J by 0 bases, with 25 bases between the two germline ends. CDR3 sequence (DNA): TGCAGCGTTGAAGCTGGAGCGAGTCCGCTTGAAAAGAGCTCTGGAAACACCATATATTTT. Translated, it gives CSVEAGASPLEKSSGNTIYF.

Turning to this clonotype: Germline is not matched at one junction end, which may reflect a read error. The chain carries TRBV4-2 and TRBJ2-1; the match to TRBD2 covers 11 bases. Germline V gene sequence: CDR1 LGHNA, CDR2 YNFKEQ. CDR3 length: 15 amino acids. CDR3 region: CAGSQDSGRADEQFF. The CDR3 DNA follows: TGTGCCGGCAGCCAAGATAGCGGGAGGGCGGATGAGCAGTTCTTC.

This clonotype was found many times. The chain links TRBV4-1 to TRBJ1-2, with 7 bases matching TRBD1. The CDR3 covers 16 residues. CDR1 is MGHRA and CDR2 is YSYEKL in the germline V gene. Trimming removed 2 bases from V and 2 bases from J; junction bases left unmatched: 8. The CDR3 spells CASSQYPTGRNYGYTF. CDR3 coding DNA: TGCGCCAGCAGCCAATACCCGACAGGGAGGAACTATGGCTACACCTTC.

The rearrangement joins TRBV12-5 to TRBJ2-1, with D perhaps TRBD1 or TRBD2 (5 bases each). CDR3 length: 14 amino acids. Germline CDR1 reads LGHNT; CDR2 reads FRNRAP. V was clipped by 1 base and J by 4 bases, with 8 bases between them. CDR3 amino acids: CASGLGDGYNEQFF. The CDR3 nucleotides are TGTGCTAGTGGTTTGGGGGACGGATACAATGAGCAGTTCTTC.

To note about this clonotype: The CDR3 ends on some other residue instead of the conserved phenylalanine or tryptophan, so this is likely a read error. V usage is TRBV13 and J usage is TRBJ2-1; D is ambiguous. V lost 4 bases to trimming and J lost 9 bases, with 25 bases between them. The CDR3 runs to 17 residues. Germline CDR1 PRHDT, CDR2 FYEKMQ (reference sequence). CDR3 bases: TGTGCCAGCAGCTCCCAAGCCGGCGTCGGGCCCCCGATTGAGCAGTTCTCC. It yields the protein CASSSQAGVGPPIEQFS.